This T cell receptor beta chain was documented in a study of beta chain features in type 1 diabetes. Findings and limits, study-wide: Within each of all four CD4+ subsets, Type 1 diabetes patients had TCRB CDR3s that were moderately but significantly shorter.

The length of the CDR3 is 12 residues. Trimming took 7 bases from V and 5 from J, leaving 14 bases between them. CDR1 SQVTM and CDR2 ANQGSEA come from the germline V gene. This clone was seen a handful of times. Its antigen remains unidentified. Investigators reverse transcribed all isolated RNA, so they sequenced expressed TCRB transcripts. The repertoire was sequenced with immunoSEQ multiplex PCR; TCRdb's copy has only in-frame clones and lacks some. The data show 680,000 or so clones, over 10% seen once. The source material was naive CD4+ T cells from blood. The sequence derives from a man younger than 35 with type 1 diabetes. V gene TRBV29-1 combines with J gene TRBJ2-5, with D possibly TRBD1 on 6 matching bases. The CDR3 DNA reads as TGCAGCGGAAAACAGGGCAGCGAGACCCAGTACTTC. Translating it yields CSGKQGSETQYF.